Listed below are T cell receptor beta chains from one sample, sequenced in a study of CXCR3-negative and CXCR3-positive naive CD8 T cells. TCRdb reprocessed the 5' RACE reads and keeps a single row for each CDR3 protein, giving no DNA. This table lists around 52,000 distinct CDR3 sequences. Sequencing input: memory CD8+ T cells from blood. The receptors were sampled from a human donor in good health. Some clones in this sample may be carry-over from other donors' samples. Both conserved end residues are part of each CDR3.

V,J,CDR3
TRBV20-1,TRBJ2-7,CSARVRTSGYEQYF
TRBV5-6,TRBJ1-1,CASSYVRSTEAFF
TRBV29-1,TRBJ1-2,CSVKTANYGYTF
TRBV2,TRBJ2-4,CASEQGAPQNIQYF
TRBV15,TRBJ2-2,CATSTLGQNRELFF
TRBV7-9,TRBJ1-4,CASSGANTNEKLFF
TRBV6-1,TRBJ2-4,CASSVMSGDGGIQYF
TRBV29-1,TRBJ2-7,CSVMDRGRIYEQYF
TRBV4-1,TRBJ1-1,CASSQEGRANTEAFF
TRBV12-3/TRBV12-4,TRBJ1-1,CASSWAGMNTEAFF
TRBV29-1,TRBJ1-2,CSVTGWGVGYGYTF
TRBV5-1,TRBJ1-1,CASEDGRGTEAFF
TRBV2,TRBJ2-7,CASSENRDRFHEQYF
TRBV29-1,TRBJ2-7,CSVELAGDPYEQYF
TRBV28,TRBJ1-2,CASTPQDSDYGYTF
TRBV4-2,TRBJ1-5,CASSWTGGQPQHF
TRBV29-1,TRBJ2-3,CSVAGGLDPTTQYF
TRBV5-1,TRBJ2-3,CASSFVLGEQYF
TRBV29-1,TRBJ2-3,CSVEEPISFPQDTQYF
TRBV4-3,TRBJ1-1,CASSQDLSLGEGAFF
TRBV6-2/TRBV6-3,TRBJ2-7,CASSYSGFSYEQYF
TRBV13,TRBJ2-7,CASSLAGSSYEQYF
TRBV4-3,TRBJ2-4,CASSPTGDAKNIQYF
TRBV4-3,TRBJ1-5,CASSQDLSHEGGQPQHF
TRBV28,TRBJ2-1,CASSLSSLRGGGSGGVFNEQFF
TRBV29-1,TRBJ1-2,CSVDMALRGYTF
TRBV4-1,TRBJ2-1,CASSQDFRQGFDEQFF
TRBV3-1,TRBJ1-5,CASNKGLGRQPQHF
TRBV21-1,TRBJ1-4,CASGNLEPNETNEKLFF
TRBV29-1,TRBJ2-3,CSVEPSGTVDTQYF
TRBV14,TRBJ1-4,CASSQGAATNEKLFF
TRBV5-1,TRBJ2-5,CASRLPSEETQYF
TRBV7-9,TRBJ1-1,CASSVSGSPEAFF
TRBV12-3/TRBV12-4,TRBJ2-7,CASSNTYEQYF
TRBV28,TRBJ2-7,CASRNQEPLSYEQYF
TRBV28,TRBJ1-5,CASSLYKNQPQHF
TRBV15,TRBJ2-1,CATSSKWVTYNEQFF
TRBV20-1,TRBJ2-7,CSAYASGNYEQYF
TRBV4-2,TRBJ2-1,CASSQDLAGPYNEQFF
TRBV9,TRBJ2-1,CASSVGGAGYNEQFF
TRBV5-6,TRBJ2-3,CASSFDRGGTDTQYF
TRBV3-1,TRBJ1-1,CASSQGSLTNTEAFF